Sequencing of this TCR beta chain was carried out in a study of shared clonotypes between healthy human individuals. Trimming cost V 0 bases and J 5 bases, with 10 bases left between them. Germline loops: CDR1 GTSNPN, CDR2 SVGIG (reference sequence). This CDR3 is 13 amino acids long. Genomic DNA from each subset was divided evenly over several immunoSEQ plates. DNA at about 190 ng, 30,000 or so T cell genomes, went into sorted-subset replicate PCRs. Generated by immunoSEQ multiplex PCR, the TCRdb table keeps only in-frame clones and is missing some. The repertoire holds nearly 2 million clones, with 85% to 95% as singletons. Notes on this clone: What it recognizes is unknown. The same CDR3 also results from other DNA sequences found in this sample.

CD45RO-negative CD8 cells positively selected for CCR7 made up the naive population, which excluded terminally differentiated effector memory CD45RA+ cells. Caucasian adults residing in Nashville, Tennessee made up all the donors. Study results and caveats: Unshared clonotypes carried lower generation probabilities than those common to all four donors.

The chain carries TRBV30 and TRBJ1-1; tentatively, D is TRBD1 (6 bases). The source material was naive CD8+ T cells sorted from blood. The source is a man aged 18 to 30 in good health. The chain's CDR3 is CAWSVLGTTEAFF. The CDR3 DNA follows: TGTGCCTGGAGTGTATTGGGGACAACTGAAGCTTTCTTT. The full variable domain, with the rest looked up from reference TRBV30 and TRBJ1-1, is SQTIHQWPATLVQPVGSPLSLECTVEGTSNPNLYWYRQAAGRGLQLLFYSVGIGQISSEVPQNLSASRPQDRQFILSSKKLLLSDSGFYLCAWSVLGTTEAFFGQGTRLTVV.